The 27 T cell receptor beta chains below all came from one sample that was sequenced in a study of shared clonotypes between healthy human individuals. Terminally differentiated effector memory CD45RA+ cells were excluded by CCR7 positive selection of CD45RO-negative cells. Some clones are missing from TCRdb's copy, which holds only in-frame ones; the method was immunoSEQ multiplex PCR. The sample records hundreds of thousands of clones, roughly 96% being singletons. Sequencing was done on a sample of naive CD8+ T cells sorted from blood. The source of these receptors is a woman younger than 45 in good health.

This sequence joins TRBV28 and TRBJ2-7; the D gene is possibly TRBD2 (7 bases). The V gene lost 7 bases and the J gene lost 4 bases, with 17 bases spanning the gap. The length of the CDR3 is 14 residues. Germline lookup yields CDR1 MDHEN and CDR2 SYDVKM. CDR3 loop: CASNRDYGPYEQYF. The CDR3 bases are TGTGCCAGCAACAGGGACTATGGGCCGTACGAGCAGTACTTC.

The sample holds one count of this clone. J is TRBJ2-7 and V is TRBV5-6; 7 nucleotides agree with TRBD2. Germline V CDR1 and CDR2: SGHDT, YYEEEE. This CDR3 region has 17 residues. Losses at the gene ends were 4 bases for V and 2 bases for J; bases not matched to a gene: 15. CDR3 sequence (DNA): TGTGCCAGCAGCCCGGGCGTTCGGGTAGCGGGTGCCTACGAGCAGTACTTC. It yields the protein CASSPGVRVAGAYEQYF. The full variable domain, with the rest looked up from reference TRBV5-6 and TRBJ2-7, is DAGVTQSPTHLIKTRGQQVTLRCSPKSGHDTVSWYQQALGQGPQFIFQYYEEEERQRGNFPDRFSGHQFPNYSSELNVNALLLGDSALYLCASSPGVRVAGAYEQYFGPGTRLTVT.

The chain uses TRBV19 and TRBJ2-1; 7 nucleotides agree with TRBD2. CDR1 LNHDA and CDR2 SQIVND come from the germline V gene (reference sequence). The CDR3 runs 14 residues. V lost 2 bases to trimming and J lost 5 bases; unmatched junction nucleotides: 3. The CDR3 sequence is CASSIWTRNNEQFF. In DNA form, the CDR3 reads TGTGCCAGTAGTATATGGACTAGGAACAATGAGCAGTTCTTC.

This chain joins TRBV28 and TRBJ2-7; D is possibly TRBD1 or TRBD2 (5 bases each). Germline CDR1 and CDR2: MDHEN and SYDVKM. This CDR3 comprises 14 residues. Trimming removed 5 bases at V and 3 bases at J, with 14 bases between. CDR3 bases: TGTGCCAGCAGTCCCCGGGGCATGCACTACGAGCAGTACTTC. It codes for CASSPRGMHYEQYF.

This chain links TRBV27 with TRBJ1-5; D call uncertain. Deletions cut 5 bases from V and 7 bases from J, with 15 bases between. Germline assignment: CDR1 MNHEY and CDR2 SMNVEV (reference sequence). The CDR3 contains 14 residues. CDR3 sequence reads: CASSLLPFGQPQHF. CDR3 nucleotides: TGTGCCAGCAGTCTCCTACCTTTTGGGCAGCCCCAGCATTTT.

The genes are TRBV28 and TRBJ1-1; the match to TRBD1 covers 9 bases. The CDR3 extends over 17 amino acids. Losses at the gene ends were 5 bases for V and 5 bases for J; bases not matched to a gene: 15. The germline CDR1 and CDR2 sequences are MDHEN and SYDVKM. The CDR3 sequence: CASSREIQGAFGTEAFF. The CDR3 DNA reads as TGTGCCAGCAGTAGGGAAATACAGGGGGCTTTTGGGACTGAAGCTTTCTTT.

The chain is built from TRBV4-2 and TRBJ1-2; 7 positions match TRBD1. Trimming at V came to 3 bases and at J to 8 bases, leaving 6 bases not matched to a gene. Germline V CDR1 and CDR2: LGHNA, YNFKEQ. This CDR3 has 13 residues. CDR3 sequence (DNA): TGTGCCAGCAGCCAGGGACAGTTAGAAGGCTACACCTTC. It is translated as CASSQGQLEGYTF.

The rearrangement uses TRBV7-9 and TRBJ2-2; D tentatively reads TRBD1 or TRBD2 (5 bases each). CDR3 size: 16 residues. Germline CDR1 SEHNR, CDR2 FQNEAQ (reference sequence). V shed 3 bases and J shed 6 bases, with 17 bases lying between them. The CDR3: CASSLFRRENPGELFF. CDR3 DNA: TGTGCCAGCAGCTTGTTCCGCAGGGAGAATCCCGGGGAGCTGTTTTTT.

V usage is TRBV7-8 and J usage is TRBJ1-2; maybe TRBD1 (5 bases). The V end was cut by 1 base, the J end by 4 bases, with 16 bases between. The CDR3 contains 16 residues. CDR1 SGHVS and CDR2 FQNEAQ come from the germline V gene. The CDR3 nucleotides read TGTGCCAGCAGCTTAGAAGTCGGGGAAGGGGCCTATGGCTACACCTTC. Residues: CASSLEVGEGAYGYTF. Full variable domain (missing parts from reference TRBV7-8 and TRBJ1-2): GAGVSQSPRYKVAKRGQDVALRCDPISGHVSLFWYQQALGQGPEFLTYFQNEAQLDKSGLPSDRFFAERPEGSVSTLKIQRTQQEDSAVYLCASSLEVGEGAYGYTFGSGTRLTVV.

The chain is built from TRBV4-1 and TRBJ2-7, with 11 positions matching TRBD1. This CDR3 has 16 amino acids. Looked up from germline, CDR1 is MGHRA and CDR2 is YSYEKL. The V and J ends lost 1 base and 4 bases, in that order; junction bases with no gene match: 6. The CDR3 nucleotides read TGCGCCAGCAGCCAAGCCTGGACAGGGGGCAGTTACGAGCAGTACTTC. Its translation is CASSQAWTGGSYEQYF.

V is TRBV19 and J is TRBJ1-2; possibly TRBD1 for D (5 bases). The V gene's germline CDR1 is LNHDA and CDR2 SQIVND (reference sequence). This CDR3 is built from 12 residues. Trimming took off 1 base at V and 8 bases at J, with 8 bases between the two ends. Here the CDR3 reads CASSIGRQGYTF. CDR3 nucleotide sequence: TGTGCCAGTAGTATAGGAAGACAGGGCTACACCTTC. The full variable domain, completed using reference TRBV19 and TRBJ1-2, is DGGITQSPKYLFRKEGQNVTLSCEQNLNHDAMYWYRQDPGQGLRLIYYSQIVNDFQKGDIAEGYSVSREKKESFPLTVTSAQKNPTAFYLCASSIGRQGYTFGSGTRLTVV.

The chain couples TRBV28 to TRBJ2-7, with TRBD2 identical over 10 bases. Germline values: CDR1 MDHEN, CDR2 SYDVKM. This CDR3 contains 17 residues. The ends lost 4 bases at V and 2 bases at J; junction bases unmatched: 11. DNA for the CDR3: TGTGCCAGCAGTTCAACCATAGCGGGAGGATTAGCCTACGAGCAGTACTTC. Translating gives CASSSTIAGGLAYEQYF.

V is TRBV11-2 and J is TRBJ2-3; D uncertain. Germline V CDR1 and CDR2: SGHAT, FQNNGV. The CDR3 covers 15 residues. V dropped 0 bases and J dropped 2 bases, with 9 bases sitting between them. DNA of the CDR3: TGTGCCAGCAGCTTAGATCGACCGAACACAGATACGCAGTATTTT. Residues: CASSLDRPNTDTQYF.

The J gene is TRBJ2-7, the V gene TRBV7-8; D possibly corresponds to TRBD2 (6 bases). In germline, CDR1 is SGHVS, CDR2 FQNEAQ. CDR3 length: 15 amino acids. Trimming removed 1 base at V and 5 bases at J, with 15 bases between. As DNA, the CDR3 is TGTGCCAGCAGCTTAGAGGAGGGACCAGGGCACGAGCAGTACTTC. Its translation is CASSLEEGPGHEQYF.

CDR3 DNA sequence: TGTGCCAGCAGTTACGCGGGAGTCGGGGCAGATACGCAGTATTTT. Translation gives CASSYAGVGADTQYF. This rearrangement joins TRBV6-6 to TRBJ2-3; 7 nucleotides match TRBD2. This CDR3 region has 15 residues. Germline assignment: CDR1 MNHNY and CDR2 SVGAGI (reference sequence). The trim removed 2 bases at V and 4 bases at J, leaving 6 bases unmatched.

The gene calls are TRBV2 and TRBJ1-5; D is uncertain. Germline values: CDR1 SNHLY, CDR2 FYNNEI. The length of the CDR3 is 15 residues. Trimming shortened V by 4 bases and J by 0 bases, and 10 bases separated the two germline ends. This CDR3 is CASSVEGFSNQPQHF. CDR3 DNA sequence: TGTGCCAGCAGTGTGGAAGGGTTTAGCAATCAGCCCCAGCATTTT.

As to this clone: A junction boundary mismatches the germline segment, possibly from a read error. The chain recombines TRBV2 with TRBJ2-3; no clear D gene. Germline CDR1 reads SNHLY; CDR2 reads FYNNEI. This CDR3 contains 14 residues. As DNA, the CDR3 is TGTGCCAGCACTGAATGGATCCCCACAGATACGCAGTATTTT. Translation: CASTEWIPTDTQYF.

This chain joins TRBV4-1 and TRBJ1-5; D ambiguous. The germline V and J ends were trimmed by 2 bases and 0 bases, with 14 bases remaining between them. This CDR3 spans 17 amino acids. Looked up from germline, CDR1 is MGHRA and CDR2 is YSYEKL. The DNA for the CDR3 is TGCGCCAGCAGCCAAAATTTCGTCAGATATAGCAATCAGCCCCAGCATTTT. It specifies CASSQNFVRYSNQPQHF.

The chain combines TRBV28 with TRBJ2-7; 7 nucleotides match TRBD2. Germline CDR1 is MDHEN and CDR2 is SYDVKM. CDR3 size: 15 residues. V was clipped by 8 bases and J by 4 bases; unmatched bases: 14. The CDR3 here is CASRPPGLLFYEQYF. CDR3 in DNA: TGTGCCAGCCGTCCTCCGGGACTACTATTTTACGAGCAGTACTTC.

The V gene is TRBV19, the J gene TRBJ1-2, with 9 bases matching TRBD1. CDR1 is LNHDA and CDR2 is SQIVND in the germline V gene (reference sequence). The CDR3 is 14 amino acids. After removal of 6 bases from V and 6 bases from J, the junction contained 8 bases not matched to a gene. The CDR3 coding sequence is TGTGCCAGTAGCCCCGACGGGACAGGGAATGGCTACACCTTC. It codes for CASSPDGTGNGYTF.

In DNA, the CDR3 is TGTGCCAGCAGCGTAGAAACAGGGGGCTCGTATGGCTACACCTTC. Amino acids: CASSVETGGSYGYTF. The gene calls are TRBV9 and TRBJ1-2; 9 bases are a match to TRBD1. Germline CDR1 SGDLS, CDR2 YYNGEE. The CDR3 covers 15 residues. V lost 0 bases, J lost 5 bases, and 5 bases stayed unmatched.

This chain links TRBV28 with TRBJ2-5, with D possibly TRBD1 on 5 matching bases. Germline V gives CDR1 MDHEN, CDR2 SYDVKM. CDR3 length: 14 residues. The V gene lost 2 bases and the J gene lost 3 bases, with 10 bases spanning the gap. The CDR3, as DNA: TGTGCCAGCAGTTTACTGACAGAAGAAGAGACCCAGTACTTC. Translation gives CASSLLTEEETQYF. Full variable domain (outside the CDR3, taken from reference TRBV28 and TRBJ2-5): DVKVTQSSRYLVKRTGEKVFLECVQDMDHENMFWYRQDPGLGLRLIYFSYDVKMKEKGDIPEGYSVSREKKERFSLILESASTNQTSMYLCASSLLTEEETQYFGPGTRLLVL.

V usage is TRBV6-5 and J usage is TRBJ1-2; 8 nucleotides align to TRBD1. V was clipped by 6 bases and J by 8 bases; unmatched bases: 8. CDR1 is MNHEY, CDR2 SVGAGI, per germline. The CDR3 is made up of 13 amino acids. The chain's CDR3 is CASSQTGVEGYTF. The CDR3 DNA sequence: TGTGCCAGCAGCCAGACAGGGGTGGAAGGCTACACCTTC.

The CDR3, as DNA: TGTGCCAGCAGCTTAGAACCTCTAGCGGACACAGATACGCAGTATTTT. Amino acid sequence: CASSLEPLADTDTQYF. The rearrangement joins TRBV7-6 to TRBJ2-3, with TRBD2 matching over 7 bases. Germline V CDR1 and CDR2: SGHVS, FNYEAQ. Trimming removed 1 base from V and 2 bases from J; junction bases left unmatched: 6. CDR3 size: 16 residues.

The J gene is TRBJ2-1, the V gene TRBV2; D is possibly TRBD1 or TRBD2 (5 bases each). The CDR3 contains 18 residues. CDR1 is SNHLY, CDR2 FYNNEI, per germline. The germline V and J ends were trimmed by 4 bases and 6 bases, with 25 bases remaining between them. In DNA form, the CDR3 reads TGTGCCAGCAGTGGAGATATGGGGGATACCACCTTTTTCAATGAGCAGTTCTTC. Translated: CASSGDMGDTTFFNEQFF.

This chain links TRBV4-1 with TRBJ1-2; D ambiguous. The CDR3 runs to 13 residues. Trimming removed 1 base at V and 5 bases at J, with 8 bases between. Germline CDR1 is MGHRA and CDR2 is YSYEKL. DNA for the CDR3: TGCGCCAGCAGCCAAGGCGTCGGGTATGGCTACACCTTC. Protein sequence: CASSQGVGYGYTF.

J is TRBJ1-2 and V is TRBV29-1, with a weak D call TRBD1 (5 bases). V lost 2 bases and J lost 6, with 13 bases in between. The CDR3 loop spans 13 amino acids. CDR1 and CDR2 (germline): SQVTM, ANQGSEA. The CDR3 nucleotides read TGCAGCGTTGAAAGGGGCCTTACCAATGGCTACACCTTC. It codes for CSVERGLTNGYTF.